Below, 12 T cell receptor beta chains from the same sample are listed, as sequenced in a study of T-cell memory formation after mild COVID-19. TCRdb re-called the 5' RACE reads with MiXCR, one entry per CDR3 protein. The sample lists about 350,000 distinct CDR3 sequences; roughly 13% were seen once. The sequencing sample was made of PBMCs or a T cell subset sorted from them (not recorded which). The origin of the receptors is a man aged 18 to 29 who had mild COVID-19 (a few samples of this study predate the infection). Cell type and time point are not known.

The chain employs TRBV5-1 and TRBJ2-3; no clear D. The ends were cut back, 3 bases at V and 4 bases at J, with 12 bases in the middle. Germline V gene lookup returns CDR1 SGHRS and CDR2 YFSETQ. The CDR3 spans 14 residues. For the CDR3, the DNA is TGCGCCAGCAGCTCGAGAGCCTCGGCAGATACGCAGTATTTT. It yields the protein CASSSRASADTQYF.

The V and J genes are TRBV11-2 and TRBJ2-5; no clear D gene. CDR3 length: 15 residues. Between the trimmed V and J ends, which lost 2 bases and 1 base, there was a span of 11 bases. Germline lookup yields CDR1 SGHAT and CDR2 FQNNGV. The CDR3 here is CASSLSNWLQETQYF. The CDR3 bases are TGTGCCAGCAGCTTATCGAATTGGCTCCAAGAGACCCAGTACTTC.

The sample holds a few counts of this clonotype. V is TRBV7-2 and J is TRBJ2-1; 9 bases are a match to TRBD2. CDR1 and CDR2 (germline): SGHTA, FQGNSA. The length of the CDR3 is 15 residues. Germline trimming cut 3 bases from V and 7 bases from J; bases unmatched to any gene: 7. The DNA of the CDR3 is TGTGCCAGCAGCTTGGCTAGCGGGGCAAATAATGAGCAGTTCTTC. Its translation: CASSLASGANNEQFF.

The J gene is TRBJ2-1, the V gene TRBV10-3; TRBD1 is a possible D gene (5 bases). This CDR3 is built from 11 residues. The ends were cut back, 5 bases at V and 7 bases at J, with 6 bases in the middle. CDR1 ENHRY and CDR2 SYGVKD come from the germline V gene. DNA for the CDR3: TGTGCCATCAGTAGGGGAAATGAGCAGTTCTTC. This gives the protein CAISRGNEQFF.

The chain uses TRBV7-2 and TRBJ1-1; tentative D call: TRBD1 (5 bases). V lost 5 bases and J 5 bases, leaving 21 bases between the germline ends. CDR1 is SGHTA and CDR2 is FQGNSA in the germline V gene. The CDR3 consists of 16 residues. This chain's CDR3 is CASSPSQGRLRTEAFF. The CDR3 DNA reads as TGTGCCAGCAGCCCGAGCCAGGGTAGGCTGAGGACTGAAGCTTTCTTT.

The chain couples TRBV7-2 to TRBJ2-7; 7 bases are a match to TRBD2. Trimming took 5 bases from V and 7 from J; bases not matched to a gene: 8. Germline assignment: CDR1 SGHTA and CDR2 FQGNSA. The CDR3 consists of 13 residues. The CDR3, as DNA: TGTGCCAGCAGCGGGGGGAGGGAATGGGAGCAGTACTTC. It encodes CASSGGREWEQYF.

The V gene is TRBV27, the J gene TRBJ1-6; D gene uncertain. Trimming removed 3 bases from V and 9 bases from J, with 15 bases in between. The CDR3 has 15 amino acids. The germline gives CDR1 MNHEY, CDR2 SMNVEV (reference sequence). The DNA of the CDR3 is TGTGCCAGCAGTTTTTCAGAAACGGGCAGTTCACCCCTCCACTTT. It specifies CASSFSETGSSPLHF.

This clonotype came up a few times. This chain joins TRBV10-3 and TRBJ1-1; the match to TRBD1 covers 10 bases. The CDR3 runs 15 residues. V lost 4 bases to trimming and J lost 11 bases; unmatched junction nucleotides: 13. The germline V gene has CDR1 ENHRY and CDR2 SYGVKD. CDR3 in DNA: TGTGCCATCAGTGCCCAGACAGGGGGCTTTCGTGGGGCTTTCTTT. The encoded protein is CAISAQTGGFRGAFF.

J is TRBJ1-2 and V is TRBV5-1; D gene ambiguous. The CDR3 runs to 15 residues. Germline CDR1 is SGHRS and CDR2 is YFSETQ. V was trimmed by 0 bases and J by 0 bases, leaving 9 bases between them. The CDR3 bases are TGCGCCAGCAGCTTGGGGGTTTCGGCTAACTATGGCTACACCTTC. It yields the protein CASSLGVSANYGYTF.

This chain uses TRBV7-2 with TRBJ1-6; D gene unclear. Germline CDR1 and CDR2: SGHTA and FQGNSA. Trimming shortened V by 6 bases and J by 9 bases, and 15 bases separated the two germline ends. This CDR3 is built from 14 residues. For the CDR3, the DNA is TGTGCCAGCAGTAACGCCGGGAATGGTTCACCCCTCCACTTT. This gives the protein CASSNAGNGSPLHF.

This sequence joins TRBV7-2 and TRBJ1-1; D is undetermined. V lost 5 bases, J lost 3 bases, and 16 bases lay in between. The CDR3 totals 15 residues. CDR1 and CDR2 (germline): SGHTA, FQGNSA. CDR3 sequence (DNA): TGTGCCAGCAGCCTCTTCGGACCGAGCTACACTGAAGCTTTCTTT. This codes for CASSLFGPSYTEAFF.

V usage is TRBV28 and J usage is TRBJ1-1; a weak D match, TRBD1 (6 bases). Germline CDR1 MDHEN, CDR2 SYDVKM. This CDR3 has 13 amino acids. V lost 3 bases and J lost 9, with 14 bases in between. The CDR3 protein is CASSFAGVSQAFF. CDR3 nucleotides: TGTGCCAGCAGTTTTGCAGGGGTATCACAAGCTTTCTTT.